This T cell receptor beta chain was observed in a study of CD8 T cells in ankylosing spondylitis. General study results and limits: Characteristic, it appeared, of ankylosing spondylitis blood was a TCR beta motif of seven or eight highly homologous variants. Clones linked to the disease showed a CD8+ phenotype. They occurred at relatively low frequencies in peripheral blood.

V was pared by 7 bases and J by 0 bases, with 5 bases of the junction left unmatched. The V gene's germline CDR1 is GTSNPN and CDR2 SVGIG (reference sequence). The CDR3 runs to 15 residues. This clonotype was seen once. Its antigen is undetermined. The TCR beta libraries were generated through quantitative 5'-RACE incorporating molecular barcodes. TCRdb ran MiXCR on the 5' RACE reads and lists one entry per CDR3 protein. Seen here are some 220,000 distinct CDR3 sequences, more than 9% observed once, and the top ten hold about 3%. The specimen was blood, either unsorted or a sorted T cell fraction (not recorded which). The gene calls are TRBV30 and TRBJ1-6, with 8 bases identical to TRBD1. The receptor was derived from a male donor with ankylosing spondylitis or in good health (not recorded which). CDR3 sequence: CASRQGSSYNSPLHF. The CDR3 DNA is TGTGCCTCTCGACAGGGGAGCTCCTATAATTCACCCCTCCACTTT.